This TCR beta chain was found in a study of molecular identifiers for immune sequencing clone quantification. Turning to the study itself: Replicate RNA came from roughly 18,000 or 92,000 naive CD8 cells and was split five ways, and four parts were sequenced.

TCRdb reanalysed the PCR reads using MiXCR and keeps one entry per CDR3 protein. The sample carries about half a million distinct CDR3 sequences, roughly 26% recorded once. The CDR3 sequence is 12 residues long. Between the trimmed V and J ends, which lost 7 bases and 2 bases, there was a span of 8 bases. CDR1 and CDR2 (germline): SEHNR, FQNEAQ (reference sequence). Study-level results: The sizes of highly expanded clones could be underestimated when identical TCR molecules share a barcode. Whereas naive cells kept under 1% of molecules in clones above 20 RNA copies, such clones held over 98% in effectors. Jurkat TCR RNA spiked in from one cell could reportedly be detected among some 1 million naive cells.

This clonotype was seen ten or more times. Antigen: not known. The origin of this receptor is a human donor in good health. Some libraries in this study had Jurkat cell RNA spiked in. Sequencing was performed on naive CD8+ T cells from blood, with Jurkat cell RNA spiked in. Documented subset: FACS-sorted CD8+CD4-CCR7+CD45RA+ naive T cells. The V and J genes are TRBV7-9 and TRBJ1-1, with D unclear. CDR3: CASTYQNTEAFF. CDR3 nucleotide sequence: TGTGCCAGCACCTACCAAAACACTGAAGCTTTCTTT. Using reference TRBV7-9 and TRBJ1-1 for the parts outside the CDR3, the full variable domain is DTGVSQNPRHKITKRGQNVTFRCDPISEHNRLYWYRQTLGQGPEFLTYFQNEAQLEKSRLLSDRFSAERPKGSFSTLEIQRTEQGDSAMYLCASTYQNTEAFFGQGTRLTVV.